One sample yielded the 19 T cell receptor beta chains listed below, sequenced in a study of cytomegalovirus exposure and HLA in healthy donors. The study ran its PCR with 60 Vbeta and 13 Jbeta primers. The table came from immunoSEQ multiplex PCR; TCRdb's copy has only in-frame clones and leaves some out. The profile covers about 100,000 clones, with around four fifths appearing a single time and 2.5% to 3% taken by the ten largest. Sequencing input: PBMCs. The receptors here all came from a man aged 40-50 years in good health and CMV-seronegative.

The rearrangement joins TRBV7-2 to TRBJ1-5, with D possibly matching TRBD1 (6 bases). The germline gives CDR1 SGHTA, CDR2 FQGNSA. Trimming took 5 bases from V and 6 from J, leaving 8 bases between them. The CDR3 sequence is 12 residues long. The CDR3 DNA follows: TGTGCCAGCAGCATACAGGGTCAGCCCCAGCATTTT. Translated: CASSIQGQPQHF.

The rearrangement uses TRBV6-5 and TRBJ2-1, with 10 positions matching TRBD1. The CDR3 totals 14 residues. CDR1 and CDR2 from the germline V gene are MNHEY and SVGAGI. V gave up 4 bases and J gave up 11 bases; unmatched junction bases: 8. This chain's CDR3 is CASSSRGQGGKQFF. DNA for the CDR3: TGTGCCAGCAGTTCCAGAGGACAGGGGGGGAAGCAGTTCTTC.

This clone showed up just a few times. The chain employs TRBV18 and TRBJ2-7, with D perhaps TRBD1 (6 bases). The CDR3 extends over 13 amino acids. Germline V lookup: CDR1 KGHSH, CDR2 LQKENI. With 3 bases removed from V and 2 bases from J, the gap between germline ends came to 8 bases. The CDR3 DNA reads TGTGCCAGCTCACCGGACAGCACCTACGAGCAGTACTTC. Translating gives CASSPDSTYEQYF. The complete variable domain, with remaining parts taken from reference TRBV18 and TRBJ2-7, reads NAGVMQNPRHLVRRRGQEARLRCSPMKGHSHVYWYRQLPEEGLKFMVYLQKENIIDESGMPKERFSAEFPKEGPSILRIQQVVRGDSAAYFCASSPDSTYEQYFGPGTRLTVT.

This clone is a singleton in its sample. V usage is TRBV19 and J usage is TRBJ1-5, with a possible D match to TRBD1 (6 bases). Trimming removed 3 bases from V and 5 bases from J, with 20 bases in between. CDR1 is LNHDA and CDR2 is SQIVND in the germline V gene (reference sequence). The CDR3 has 17 amino acids. CDR3 amino acids: CASSIGRGVIGDQPQHF. Here the CDR3 DNA reads TGTGCCAGTAGTATCGGCAGGGGAGTGATTGGGGATCAGCCCCAGCATTTT.

V usage is TRBV29-1 and J usage is TRBJ1-4; D uncertain. This CDR3 contains 13 residues. Trimming took 7 bases from V and 8 from J, leaving 17 bases between them. Germline V CDR1 and CDR2: SQVTM, ANQGSEA. CDR3 DNA: TGCAGCGCATCTGCGTCGGGGAGAGAAAAACTGTTTTTT. The encoded protein is CSASASGREKLFF.

V usage is TRBV19 and J usage is TRBJ1-2; D not certain. The germline gives CDR1 LNHDA, CDR2 SQIVND (reference sequence). V was pared by 3 bases and J by 0 bases, with 11 bases between. The CDR3 runs 15 residues. CDR3 protein: CASSMEAGANYGYTF. The DNA of the CDR3 is TGTGCCAGTAGTATGGAGGCCGGCGCTAACTATGGCTACACCTTC.

V is TRBV7-6 and J is TRBJ2-2; no clear D gene. Trimming left V 4 bases short and J 0 bases short, with 15 bases between. This CDR3 comprises 17 residues. Germline V lookup: CDR1 SGHVS, CDR2 FNYEAQ. CDR3 residues: CASSYIRLSTNTGELFF. CDR3 bases: TGTGCCAGCAGCTATATTAGACTTTCCACGAACACCGGGGAGCTGTTTTTT.

The CDR3 DNA follows: TGTGCCAGCAGCGTAGATACAACTAATGAAAAACTGTTTTTT. Translated: CASSVDTTNEKLFF. This chain connects TRBV9 to TRBJ1-4, with no clear D. Between the trimmed V and J ends, which lost 0 bases and 0 bases, there was a span of 3 bases. Germline CDR1 SGDLS, CDR2 YYNGEE. This CDR3 spans 14 amino acids. Complete variable domain (other parts from reference TRBV9 and TRBJ1-4): DSGVTQTPKHLITATGQRVTLRCSPRSGDLSVYWYQQSLDQGLQFLIQYYNGEERAKGNILERFSAQQFPDLHSELNLSSLELGDSALYFCASSVDTTNEKLFFGSGTQLSVL.

V usage is TRBV7-3 and J usage is TRBJ1-1, with TRBD1 matching over 7 bases. V shed 0 bases and J 6 bases; nucleotides not matched to a gene: 4. The V gene's germline CDR1 is SGHTA and CDR2 FQGTGA. The CDR3 extends over 14 amino acids. In DNA form, the CDR3 reads TGTGCCAGCAGCTTAACGCTACAGGGGTCTGAAGCTTTCTTT. Protein product: CASSLTLQGSEAFF.

V usage is TRBV9 and J usage is TRBJ2-3, with TRBD2 identical over 13 bases. The CDR3 extends over 17 amino acids. CDR1 is SGDLS and CDR2 is YYNGEE in the germline V gene. Trimming at V came to 0 bases and at J to 5 bases, leaving 6 bases not matched to a gene. The DNA for the CDR3 is TGTGCCAGCAGCGTAGCAACTAGCGGGGGGGCGGTAGATACGCAGTATTTT. This codes for CASSVATSGGAVDTQYF.

The chain employs TRBV5-1 and TRBJ1-2; 7 bases match TRBD1. J gave up 0 bases and V 4 bases, and 12 bases lay outside the gene matches. CDR3 length: 17 residues. In germline, CDR1 is SGHRS, CDR2 YFSETQ. The DNA for the CDR3 is TGCGCCAGCAGCCTGGAACAGGGGTCCAGGGCTAACTATGGCTACACCTTC. Its protein product is CASSLEQGSRANYGYTF. Variable domain in full (rest from reference TRBV5-1 and TRBJ1-2): KAGVTQTPRYLIKTRGQQVTLSCSPISGHRSVSWYQQTPGQGLQFLFEYFSETQRNKGNFPGRFSGRQFSNSRSEMNVSTLELGDSALYLCASSLEQGSRANYGYTFGSGTRLTVV.

The chain is built from TRBV4-1 and TRBJ2-5; D not certain. The J call is doubtful: the DNA matches TRBJ2-7 better. The CDR3 extends over 15 amino acids. Germline V lookup: CDR1 MGHRA, CDR2 YSYEKL. As DNA, the CDR3 is TGCGCCAGCAGCCAAGAAGTGGTCGAAGCCTACGAGCAGTACTTC. Translation: CASSQEVVEAYEQYF.

On this clone: Germline is not matched at one junction end, which may reflect a read error. The chain recombines TRBV7-7 with TRBJ2-1; D may be TRBD1 (5 bases). CDR3 size: 14 residues. Germline CDR1 is SSHAT and CDR2 is FNYEAQ (reference sequence). CDR3 sequence (DNA): TGTGCTAGCAGCTCGGTAAGGGGATCCGATGAGCAGTTCTTC. This gives the protein CASSSVRGSDEQFF.

This clone was found a few times. The CDR3 DNA is TGTGCCAGCAGTTTATCACAGGGAAAAGTTTCCCACGAGCAGTACTTC. Protein sequence: CASSLSQGKVSHEQYF. The chain is built from TRBV27 and TRBJ2-7; perhaps TRBD1 as D (6 bases). The length of the CDR3 is 16 residues. V gave up 0 bases and J gave up 5 bases, with 17 bases separating them. Germline V gene lookup returns CDR1 MNHEY and CDR2 SMNVEV (reference sequence).

V gene TRBV5-1 combines with J gene TRBJ1-4; 7 nucleotides match TRBD1. With V trimmed by 4 bases and J by 3 bases, 3 bases remained unmatched. Germline lookup yields CDR1 SGHRS and CDR2 YFSETQ. The CDR3 loop spans 14 amino acids. The CDR3 loop is CASSKGQANEKLFF. Written as DNA, the CDR3 is TGCGCCAGCAGCAAAGGACAGGCTAATGAAAAACTGTTTTTT.

The chain links TRBV10-3 to TRBJ2-7; D not resolved. This CDR3 has 14 residues. Germline loops: CDR1 ENHRY, CDR2 SYGVKD. V dropped 2 bases and J dropped 0 bases, with 8 bases sitting between them. This CDR3 reads CAISEPISSYEQYF. The CDR3 nucleotides read TGTGCCATCAGTGAGCCCATTAGCTCCTACGAGCAGTACTTC.

The V gene is TRBV11-1, the J gene TRBJ2-1, with TRBD2 identical over 9 bases. CDR3 size: 16 residues. Germline loops: CDR1 SGHAT, CDR2 FQDESV (reference sequence). J was trimmed by 4 bases and V by 5 bases; bases with no gene match: 9. The CDR3 region is CASSHQRLAVYNEQFF. The CDR3 bases are TGTGCCAGCAGCCACCAGAGACTAGCGGTTTACAATGAGCAGTTCTTC.

This clone was detected a few times. The chain is built from TRBV19 and TRBJ2-7; D not resolved. V was shortened by 8 bases and J by 2 bases, with 13 bases between the two germline ends. The CDR3 has 13 amino acids. Germline CDR1 reads LNHDA; CDR2 reads SQIVND (reference sequence). Here the CDR3 reads CASRNAGTYEQYF. The CDR3 DNA reads as TGTGCCAGTCGTAACGCAGGTACCTACGAGCAGTACTTC.

The table lists this clone with a few counts. V is TRBV6-6 and J is TRBJ1-4, with D possibly TRBD1 on 5 matching bases. The V and J ends lost 6 bases and 4 bases respectively, with 12 bases between them. Per the germline V gene, CDR1 is MNHNY and CDR2 is SVGAGI (reference sequence). This CDR3 spans 14 amino acids. The CDR3 DNA reads as TGTGCCAGCAGCCGACAGCATGGTAATGAAAAACTGTTTTTT. Translation gives CASSRQHGNEKLFF.